A single sample is the source of the 17 T cell receptor beta chains below, sequenced in a study of CDR3 diversity in severe acne. One entry per CDR3 protein, called by TCRdb with MiXCR from the PCR reads. The table lists around 83,000 distinct CDR3 sequences, around 54% of them singletons. The sequencing sample was made of blood. The receptor set was obtained from a male donor with severe acne vulgaris.

This clonotype was recorded a few times. The chain uses TRBV12-3 or TRBV12-4 and TRBJ2-1, with 7 positions matching TRBD2. Germline trimming cut 4 bases from V and 7 bases from J; bases unmatched to any gene: 7. The CDR3 spans 14 residues. The CDR3 DNA reads TGTGCCAGCAGTTGGGCGGGAGTTTGGAATGAGCAGTTCTTC. Amino acids: CASSWAGVWNEQFF.

The rearrangement links TRBV2 to TRBJ2-5, with 8 bases lining up with TRBD2. The CDR3 extends over 15 amino acids. J was trimmed by 4 bases and V by 6 bases; bases with no gene match: 10. Germline V gene lookup returns CDR1 SNHLY and CDR2 FYNNEI. The CDR3 DNA sequence: TGTGCCAGCAGCCACGCAGCGGGAGTCGCAGAGACCCAGTACTTC. This encodes CASSHAAGVAETQYF.

This clonotype came up many times. The chain couples TRBV2 to TRBJ2-1; 10 bases are a match to TRBD1. Germline trimming cut 8 bases from V and 7 bases from J; bases unmatched to any gene: 14. In germline, CDR1 is SNHLY, CDR2 FYNNEI. The CDR3 consists of 16 residues. CDR3 residues: CASAKLPGTGENEQFF. CDR3 sequence (DNA): TGTGCCAGCGCAAAACTACCCGGGACAGGGGAGAATGAGCAGTTCTTC.

The chain couples TRBV7-3 to TRBJ2-3; either TRBD1 or TRBD2 may supply D (6 bases each). This CDR3 comprises 15 residues. V lost 5 bases and J 8 bases, leaving 20 bases between the germline ends. Germline-derived CDR1 and CDR2 are SGHTA and FQGTGA. This CDR3 is CASSPSGGLAGTQYF. In DNA, the CDR3 is TGTGCCAGCAGCCCAAGTGGGGGGCTGGCAGGTACGCAGTATTTT.

This clonotype was recorded a few times. The chain joins TRBV5-4 to TRBJ1-5; D not certain. This CDR3 contains 16 residues. Trimming removed 3 bases from V and 0 bases from J, with 13 bases in between. Germline lookup yields CDR1 SGHNT and CDR2 YYREEE (reference sequence). The CDR3 DNA reads TGTGCCAGCAGCTCCAATCCCTTCTATAGCAATCAGCCCCAGCATTTT. The encoded protein is CASSSNPFYSNQPQHF.

This clonotype was seen a handful of times. V and J are TRBV4-3 and TRBJ2-7; 11 bases align to TRBD2. Germline V gives CDR1 LGHNA, CDR2 YSLEER. Germline trimming cut 5 bases from V and 0 bases from J; bases unmatched to any gene: 3. The CDR3 runs 15 residues. CDR3: CASSSGLADSYEQYF. CDR3 DNA sequence: TGCGCCAGCAGCTCGGGACTAGCGGACTCCTACGAGCAGTACTTC.

The V call is TRBV24-1, the J call TRBJ1-2; tentative D call: TRBD1 (6 bases). CDR3 length: 13 residues. Germline-derived CDR1 and CDR2 are KGHDR and SFDVKD. V shed 3 bases and J shed 3 bases, with 7 bases lying between them. The CDR3 here is CATSDTGYYGYTF. The CDR3 nucleotides read TGTGCCACCAGTGATACAGGGTACTATGGCTACACCTTC.

This clonotype has a count of ten or more. This chain joins TRBV20-1 and TRBJ2-3; 7 nucleotides line up with TRBD1. This CDR3 has 11 amino acids. Per the germline V gene, CDR1 is DFQATT and CDR2 is SNEGSKA (reference sequence). Losses at the gene ends were 5 bases for V and 4 bases for J; bases not matched to a gene: 0. The CDR3 nucleotides are TGCAGTGCTGACAGGGCAGATACGCAGTATTTT. It specifies CSADRADTQYF.

The chain joins TRBV25-1 to TRBJ2-5; 13 nucleotides agree with TRBD2. The CDR3 length is 19 residues. The V gene end was trimmed by 5 bases and the J gene end by 1 base; junction bases not matched to a gene: 13. Germline loops: CDR1 MGHDK, CDR2 SYGVNS. The CDR3 loop is CASSYQAPGLAGSQETQYF. CDR3 coding DNA: TGTGCCAGCAGTTACCAGGCACCGGGACTAGCGGGATCCCAAGAGACCCAGTACTTC.

The CDR3 loop reads CASSLGGGCGYTF. The CDR3 nucleotides are TGTGCCAGCAGCTTAGGGGGGGGCTGTGGCTACACCTTC. This chain links TRBV11-2 with TRBJ1-2, with D perhaps matching TRBD1 (6 bases). Germline loops: CDR1 SGHAT, CDR2 FQNNGV. V shed 1 base and J shed 7 bases, with 10 bases lying between them. The CDR3 sequence is 13 residues long. Complete variable domain (other parts from reference TRBV11-2 and TRBJ1-2): EAGVAQSPRYKIIEKRQSVAFWCNPISGHATLYWYQQILGQGPKLLIQFQNNGVVDDSQLPKDRFSAERLKGVDSTLKIQPAKLEDSAVYLCASSLGGGCGYTFGSGTRLTVV.

About this clonotype itself: No conserved phenylalanine or tryptophan is present at the end of the CDR3, so a read error is the likely explanation. No DNA is shown, since the ends of the CDR3 on it are uncertain; the CDR3 is the one TCRdb lists. The rearrangement joins TRBV6-1 to TRBJ2-3; the D call of TRBD2 is as the table states it, not checked on the DNA. The CDR3 is 17 amino acids long, termini counted. From germline, CDR1 is MNHNS and CDR2 SASEGT. The CDR3 loop reads CASGRAGTSTDHRYAVV.

This clonotype was detected many times. V is TRBV12-3 or TRBV12-4 and J is TRBJ2-2; possible D gene TRBD2, 6 bases. V lost 6 bases and J lost 2, with 13 bases in between. This CDR3 is 15 amino acids long. The chain's CDR3 is CASREGSPNTGELFF. The DNA for the CDR3 is TGTGCCAGCAGGGAGGGTTCCCCAAACACCGGGGAGCTGTTTTTT.

This chain uses TRBV25-1 with TRBJ2-7; TRBD1 is a possible D gene (6 bases). The germline V gene has CDR1 MGHDK and CDR2 SYGVNS. The CDR3 contains 16 residues. V lost 1 base and J 3 bases, leaving 16 bases between the germline ends. CDR3 protein: CASSESRDTLRYEQYF. Here the CDR3 DNA reads TGTGCCAGCAGTGAATCCCGGGACACCCTCCGCTACGAGCAGTACTTC.

This clonotype came up many times. The chain recombines TRBV29-1 with TRBJ1-1; D is possibly TRBD1 (6 bases). This CDR3 is 12 amino acids long. The germline CDR1 and CDR2 sequences are SQVTM and ANQGSEA. V was clipped by 3 bases and J by 5 bases, with 10 bases between them. CDR3 nucleotides: TGCAGCGTTGATAGACAGGAGACTGAAGCTTTCTTT. Translating it yields CSVDRQETEAFF. Based on the CDR3 plus reference TRBV29-1 and TRBJ1-1, the full variable domain is SAVISQKPSRDICQRGTSLTIQCQVDSQVTMMFWYRQQPGQSLTLIATANQGSEATYESGFVIDKFPISRPNLTFSTLTVSNMSPEDSSIYLCSVDRQETEAFFGQGTRLTVV.

The gene calls are TRBV9 and TRBJ1-1; 8 bases are a match to TRBD1. After removal of 7 bases from V and 5 bases from J, the junction contained 7 bases not matched to a gene. The CDR3 is 13 amino acids. Germline CDR1 SGDLS, CDR2 YYNGEE. The CDR3 coding sequence is TGTGCCAGCGGACAGACAGGGGTGACTGAAGCTTTCTTT. Translation gives CASGQTGVTEAFF.

V and J are TRBV10-3 and TRBJ2-3; D possibly uses TRBD1 or TRBD2 (5 bases each). The V gene's germline CDR1 is ENHRY and CDR2 SYGVKD. The CDR3 extends over 15 amino acids. V lost 6 bases and J lost 2, with 15 bases in between. CDR3 loop: CAISSGTEHTDTQYF. CDR3 in DNA: TGTGCCATCAGCTCCGGGACGGAACACACAGATACGCAGTATTTT.

In its sample, this clonotype was seen a few times. This chain links TRBV9 with TRBJ1-4, with D perhaps matching TRBD1 (5 bases). The CDR3 consists of 15 residues. V lost 0 bases and J 8 bases, leaving 14 bases between the germline ends. CDR1 is SGDLS, CDR2 YYNGEE, per germline. The CDR3 sequence is CASSVDWGDAEKLFF. Written as DNA, the CDR3 is TGTGCCAGCAGCGTAGACTGGGGGGACGCCGAAAAACTGTTTTTT.